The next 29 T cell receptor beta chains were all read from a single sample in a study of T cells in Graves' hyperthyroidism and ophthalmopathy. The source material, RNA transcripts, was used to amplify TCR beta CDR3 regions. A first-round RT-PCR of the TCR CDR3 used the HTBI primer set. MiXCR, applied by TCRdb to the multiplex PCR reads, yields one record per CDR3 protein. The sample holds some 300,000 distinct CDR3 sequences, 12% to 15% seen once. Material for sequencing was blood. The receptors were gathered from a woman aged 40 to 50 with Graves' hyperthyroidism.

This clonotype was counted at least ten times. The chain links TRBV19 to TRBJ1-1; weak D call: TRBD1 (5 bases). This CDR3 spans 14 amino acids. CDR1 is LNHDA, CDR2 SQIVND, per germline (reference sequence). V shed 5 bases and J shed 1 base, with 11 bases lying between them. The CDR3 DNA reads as TGTGCCAGTAGTGCGACAGTTAAGAACACTGAAGCTTTCTTT. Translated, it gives CASSATVKNTEAFF.

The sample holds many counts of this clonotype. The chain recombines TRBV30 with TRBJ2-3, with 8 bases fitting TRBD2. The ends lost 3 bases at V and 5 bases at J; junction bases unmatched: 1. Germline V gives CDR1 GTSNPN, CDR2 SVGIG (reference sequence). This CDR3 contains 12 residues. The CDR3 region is CAWRAGVDTQYF. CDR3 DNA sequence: TGTGCCTGGAGAGCGGGAGTAGATACGCAGTATTTT.

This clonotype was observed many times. The CDR3 region is CASSAGTSGRVETQYF. CDR3 in DNA: TGTGCCAGCAGTGCGGGGACTAGCGGGAGGGTGGAGACCCAGTACTTC. V gene TRBV12-3 or TRBV12-4 combines with J gene TRBJ2-5; the match to TRBD2 covers 16 bases. The CDR3 covers 16 residues. V gave up 5 bases and J gave up 5 bases; unmatched junction bases: 5.

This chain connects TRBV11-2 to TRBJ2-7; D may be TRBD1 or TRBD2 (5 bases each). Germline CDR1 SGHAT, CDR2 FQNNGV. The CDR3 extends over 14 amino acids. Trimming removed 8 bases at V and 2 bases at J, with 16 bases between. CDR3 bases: TGTGCCAGCGCCGACACGCGAGGGGCCTACGAGCAGTACTTC. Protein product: CASADTRGAYEQYF.

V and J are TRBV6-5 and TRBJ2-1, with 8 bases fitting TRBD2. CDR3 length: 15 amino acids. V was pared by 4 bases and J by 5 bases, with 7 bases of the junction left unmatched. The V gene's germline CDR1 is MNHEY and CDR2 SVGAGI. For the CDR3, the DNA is TGTGCCAGCAGTTGGAGCGGGAGTGGGGACAATGAGCAGTTCTTC. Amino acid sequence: CASSWSGSGDNEQFF.

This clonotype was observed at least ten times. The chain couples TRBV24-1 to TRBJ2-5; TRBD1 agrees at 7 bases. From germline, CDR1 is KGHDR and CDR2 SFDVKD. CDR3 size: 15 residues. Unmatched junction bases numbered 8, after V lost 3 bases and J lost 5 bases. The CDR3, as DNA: TGTGCCACCAGTGATCGAACAGGGGCTCGGGAGACCCAGTACTTC. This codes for CATSDRTGARETQYF.

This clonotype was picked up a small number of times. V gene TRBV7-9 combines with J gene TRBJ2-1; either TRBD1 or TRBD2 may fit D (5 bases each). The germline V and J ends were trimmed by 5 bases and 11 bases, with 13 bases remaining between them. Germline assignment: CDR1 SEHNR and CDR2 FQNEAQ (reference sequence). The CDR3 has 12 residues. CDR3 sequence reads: CASSLVRGKQFF. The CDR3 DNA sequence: TGTGCCAGCAGCCTAGTCCGGGGCAAGCAGTTCTTC.

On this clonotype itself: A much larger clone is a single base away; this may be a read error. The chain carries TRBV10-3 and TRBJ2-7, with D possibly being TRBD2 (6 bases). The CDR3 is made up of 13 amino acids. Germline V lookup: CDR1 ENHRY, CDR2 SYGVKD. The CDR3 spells CAIRESPDYEQHF. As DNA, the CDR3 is TGTGCCATCCGGGAGTCCCCCGATTACGAGCAGCACTTC.

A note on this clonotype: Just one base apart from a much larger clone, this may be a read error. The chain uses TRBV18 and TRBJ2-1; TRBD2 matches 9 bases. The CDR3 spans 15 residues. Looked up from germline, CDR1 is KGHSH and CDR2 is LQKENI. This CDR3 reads CASAPPSGTYNEQFF. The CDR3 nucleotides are TGTGCCAGCGCACCACCTAGCGGGACCTACAATGAGCAGTTCTTC.

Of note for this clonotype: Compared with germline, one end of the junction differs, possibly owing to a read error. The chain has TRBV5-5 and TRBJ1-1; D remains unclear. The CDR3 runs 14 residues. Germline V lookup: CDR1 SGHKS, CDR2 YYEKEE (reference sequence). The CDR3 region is CASRPGSLNTEAFF. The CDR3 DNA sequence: TGCGCCAGCAGACCGGGATCTTTGAACACTGAAGCTTTCTTT.

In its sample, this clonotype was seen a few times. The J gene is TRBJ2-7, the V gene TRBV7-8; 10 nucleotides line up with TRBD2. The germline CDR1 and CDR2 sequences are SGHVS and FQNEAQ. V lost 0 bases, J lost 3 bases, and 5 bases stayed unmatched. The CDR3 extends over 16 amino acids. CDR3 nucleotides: TGTGCCAGCAGCTTAGCCCTAGCGGGAGTATTCTACGAGCAGTACTTC. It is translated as CASSLALAGVFYEQYF.

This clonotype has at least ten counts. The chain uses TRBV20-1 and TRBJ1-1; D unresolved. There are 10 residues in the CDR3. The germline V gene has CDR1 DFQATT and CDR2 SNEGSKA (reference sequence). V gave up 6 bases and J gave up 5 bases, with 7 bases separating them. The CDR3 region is CSAWETEAFF. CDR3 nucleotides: TGCAGTGCATGGGAAACTGAAGCTTTCTTT.

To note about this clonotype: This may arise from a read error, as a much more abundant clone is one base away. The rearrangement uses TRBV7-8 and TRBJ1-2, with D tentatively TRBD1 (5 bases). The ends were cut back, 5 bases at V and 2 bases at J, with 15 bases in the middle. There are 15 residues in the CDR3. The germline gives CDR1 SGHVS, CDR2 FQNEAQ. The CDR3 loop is CASSPRDGQNYGYTF. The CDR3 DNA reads TGTGCCAGCAGCCCCCGGGACGGGCAAAACTATGGCTACACCTTC.

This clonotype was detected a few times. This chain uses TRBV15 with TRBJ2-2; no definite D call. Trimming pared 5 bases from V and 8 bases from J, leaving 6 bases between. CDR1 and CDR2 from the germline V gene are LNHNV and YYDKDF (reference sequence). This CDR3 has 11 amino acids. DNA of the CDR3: TGTGCCACCAGCGGGGTGGGGGAGCTGTTTTTT. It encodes CATSGVGELFF.

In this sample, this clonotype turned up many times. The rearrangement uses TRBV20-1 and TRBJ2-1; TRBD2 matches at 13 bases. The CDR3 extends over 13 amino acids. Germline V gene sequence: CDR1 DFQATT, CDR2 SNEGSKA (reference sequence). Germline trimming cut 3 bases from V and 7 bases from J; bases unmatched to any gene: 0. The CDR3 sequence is CSARGLAGNEQFF. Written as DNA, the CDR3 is TGCAGTGCTAGGGGACTAGCGGGAAATGAGCAGTTCTTC.

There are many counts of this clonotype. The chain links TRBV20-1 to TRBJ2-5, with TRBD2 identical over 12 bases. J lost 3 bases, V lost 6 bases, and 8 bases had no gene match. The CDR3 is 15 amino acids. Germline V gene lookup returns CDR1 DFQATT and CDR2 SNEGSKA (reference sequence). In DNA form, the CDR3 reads TGCAGTGCCCCTAGGCTAGCGGGAGGGAAAGAGACCCAGTACTTC. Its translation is CSAPRLAGGKETQYF.

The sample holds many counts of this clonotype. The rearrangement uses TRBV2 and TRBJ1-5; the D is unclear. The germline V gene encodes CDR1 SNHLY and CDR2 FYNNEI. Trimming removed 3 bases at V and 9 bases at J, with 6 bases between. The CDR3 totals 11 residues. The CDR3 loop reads CASSESGPQHF. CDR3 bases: TGTGCCAGCAGTGAGTCGGGGCCCCAGCATTTT.

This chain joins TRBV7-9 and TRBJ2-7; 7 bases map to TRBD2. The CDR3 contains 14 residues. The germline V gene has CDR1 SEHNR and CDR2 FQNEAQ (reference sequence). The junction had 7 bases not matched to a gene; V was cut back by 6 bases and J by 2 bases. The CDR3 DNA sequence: TGTGCCAGCAGTTCCCTAGCGGAAACCTACGAGCAGTACTTC. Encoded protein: CASSSLAETYEQYF. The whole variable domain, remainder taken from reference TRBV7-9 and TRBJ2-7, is DTGVSQNPRHKITKRGQNVTFRCDPISEHNRLYWYRQTLGQGPEFLTYFQNEAQLEKSRLLSDRFSAERPKGSFSTLEIQRTEQGDSAMYLCASSSLAETYEQYFGPGTRLTVT.

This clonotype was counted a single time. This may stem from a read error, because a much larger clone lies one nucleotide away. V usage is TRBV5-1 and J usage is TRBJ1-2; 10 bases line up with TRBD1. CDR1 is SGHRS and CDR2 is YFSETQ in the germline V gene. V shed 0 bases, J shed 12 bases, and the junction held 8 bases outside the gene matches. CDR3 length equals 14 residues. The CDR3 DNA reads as TGCGCCAGCAGCTTGGTTGGGACAGGGGACGGCCACACCTTC. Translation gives CASSLVGTGDGHTF.

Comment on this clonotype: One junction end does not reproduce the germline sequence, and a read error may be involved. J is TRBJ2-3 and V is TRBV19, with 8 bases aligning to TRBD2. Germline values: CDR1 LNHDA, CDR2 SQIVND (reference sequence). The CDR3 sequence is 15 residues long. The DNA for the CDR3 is TGTGCCAATAGTACCCTAGCGGGCAGCACAGATACGCAGTATTTT. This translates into CANSTLAGSTDTQYF.

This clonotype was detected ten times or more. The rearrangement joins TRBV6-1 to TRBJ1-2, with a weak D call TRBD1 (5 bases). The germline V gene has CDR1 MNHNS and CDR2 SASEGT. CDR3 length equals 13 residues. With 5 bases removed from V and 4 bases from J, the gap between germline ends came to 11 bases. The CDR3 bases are TGTGCCAGCAGTCGTGGGACTGCCTATGGCTACACCTTC. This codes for CASSRGTAYGYTF.

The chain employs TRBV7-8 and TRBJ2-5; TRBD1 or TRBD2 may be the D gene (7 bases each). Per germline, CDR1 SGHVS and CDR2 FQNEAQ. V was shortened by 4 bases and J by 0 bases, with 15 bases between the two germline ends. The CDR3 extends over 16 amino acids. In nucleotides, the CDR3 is TGTGCCAGCAGCTCGGCCCAGGGGGGGTACCAAGAGACCCAGTACTTC. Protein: CASSSAQGGYQETQYF.

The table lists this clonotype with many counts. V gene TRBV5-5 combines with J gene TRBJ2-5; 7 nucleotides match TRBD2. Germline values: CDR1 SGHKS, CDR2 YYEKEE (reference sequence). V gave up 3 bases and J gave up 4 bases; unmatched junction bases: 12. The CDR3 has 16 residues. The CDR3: CASSSLGSGKGETQYF. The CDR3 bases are TGTGCCAGCAGCTCCCTTGGAAGCGGGAAGGGAGAGACCCAGTACTTC.

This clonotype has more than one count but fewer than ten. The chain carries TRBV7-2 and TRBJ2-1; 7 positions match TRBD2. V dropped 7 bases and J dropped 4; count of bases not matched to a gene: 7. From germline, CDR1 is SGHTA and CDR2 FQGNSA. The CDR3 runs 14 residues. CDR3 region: CASILGLLYNEQFF. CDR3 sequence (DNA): TGTGCCAGCATACTGGGACTACTTTACAATGAGCAGTTCTTC.

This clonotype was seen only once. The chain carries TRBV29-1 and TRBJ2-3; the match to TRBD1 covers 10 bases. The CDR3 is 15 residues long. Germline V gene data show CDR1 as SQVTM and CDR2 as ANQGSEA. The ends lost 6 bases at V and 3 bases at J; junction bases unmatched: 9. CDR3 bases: TGCAGCGTCATCTTCGGGACAGGGGCAACAGATACGCAGTATTTT. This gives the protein CSVIFGTGATDTQYF.

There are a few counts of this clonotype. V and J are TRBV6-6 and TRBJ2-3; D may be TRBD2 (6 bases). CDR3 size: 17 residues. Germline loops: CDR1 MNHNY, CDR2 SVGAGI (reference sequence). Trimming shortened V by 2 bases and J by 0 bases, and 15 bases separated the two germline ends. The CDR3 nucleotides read TGTGCCAGCAGTTACGCTCCCGGGGGACCTAGCACAGATACGCAGTATTTT. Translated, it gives CASSYAPGGPSTDTQYF.

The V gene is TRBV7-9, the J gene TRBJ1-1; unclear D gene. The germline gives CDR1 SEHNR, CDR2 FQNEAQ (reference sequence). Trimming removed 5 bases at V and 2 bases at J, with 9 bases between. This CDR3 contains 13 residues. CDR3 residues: CASSPHGNTEAFF. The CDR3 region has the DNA TGTGCCAGCAGCCCTCACGGAAACACTGAAGCTTTCTTT.

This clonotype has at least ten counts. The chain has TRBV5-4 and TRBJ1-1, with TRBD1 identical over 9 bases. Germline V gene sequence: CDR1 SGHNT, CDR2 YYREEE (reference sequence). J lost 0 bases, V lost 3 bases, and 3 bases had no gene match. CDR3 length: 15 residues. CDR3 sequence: CASSSGQGVNTEAFF. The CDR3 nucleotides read TGTGCCAGCAGCTCGGGACAGGGCGTGAACACTGAAGCTTTCTTT.

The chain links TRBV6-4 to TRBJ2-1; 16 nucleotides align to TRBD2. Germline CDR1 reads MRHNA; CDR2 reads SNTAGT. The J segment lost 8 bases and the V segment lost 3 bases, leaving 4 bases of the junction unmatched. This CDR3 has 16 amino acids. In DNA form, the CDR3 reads TGTGCCAGCAGTGAAAAGGGACTAGCGGGAGGGGATGAGCAGTTCTTC. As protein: CASSEKGLAGGDEQFF.